The 5 T cell receptor beta chains listed next were all sequenced from one sample in a study of CD8 T cells in ankylosing spondylitis. General study points: Ankylosing spondylitis blood appeared to carry a characteristic TCR beta motif of roughly eight highly homologous variants.

No antigen has been identified for these receptors. MiXCR was run by TCRdb on the 5' RACE reads, yielding one entry per CDR3 protein. The table lists about 540,000 distinct CDR3 sequences, 10% to 15% of them singletons. The sample was blood, either unsorted or a sorted T cell fraction (not recorded which). These receptors came from a male donor with ankylosing spondylitis.

The rearrangement joins TRBV19 to TRBJ2-2; TRBD1 matches at 12 bases. The CDR3 covers 15 residues. V shed 5 bases, J shed 6 bases, and the junction held 4 bases outside the gene matches. The germline V gene has CDR1 LNHDA and CDR2 SQIVND (reference sequence). The CDR3: CASSSGTGGSGELFF. The CDR3 DNA reads as TGTGCCAGTAGTTCCGGGACAGGGGGCTCCGGGGAGCTGTTTTTT. Using reference TRBV19 and TRBJ2-2 for the parts outside the CDR3, the full variable domain is DGGITQSPKYLFRKEGQNVTLSCEQNLNHDAMYWYRQDPGQGLRLIYYSQIVNDFQKGDIAEGYSVSREKKESFPLTVTSAQKNPTAFYLCASSSGTGGSGELFFGEGSRLTVL.

V gene TRBV7-2 combines with J gene TRBJ2-3; D not certain. V was shortened by 2 bases and J by 6 bases, with 15 bases between the two germline ends. Germline V gene sequence: CDR1 SGHTA, CDR2 FQGNSA. CDR3 length: 15 residues. Here the CDR3 reads CASSLYLLMADTQYF. As DNA, the CDR3 is TGTGCCAGCAGCTTATATCTCCTTATGGCGGATACGCAGTATTTT.

This clonotype has a count of ten or more. The chain recombines TRBV10-3 with TRBJ2-3, with a tentative D call TRBD1 (5 bases). The length of the CDR3 is 14 residues. The germline gives CDR1 ENHRY, CDR2 SYGVKD. The V end was cut by 9 bases, the J end by 0 bases, with 13 bases between. The CDR3 spells CAIRMDKSTDTQYF. The CDR3 nucleotides read TGTGCCATTAGAATGGACAAGAGCACAGATACGCAGTATTTT.

This clonotype was counted only a few times. This chain connects TRBV6-2 or TRBV6-3 to TRBJ1-5; D gene ambiguous. Trimming left V 8 bases short and J 9 bases short, with 14 bases between. Germline V gene lookup returns CDR1 MNHEY and CDR2 SVGEGT. This CDR3 contains 12 residues. The CDR3 sequence: CASQTYLPPQHF. The CDR3 bases are TGTGCCAGCCAAACCTACCTTCCGCCCCAGCATTTT.

This clonotype showed up many times. V gene TRBV5-1 combines with J gene TRBJ2-2; TRBD1 is a possible D gene (6 bases). V gave up 0 bases and J gave up 3 bases, with 18 bases separating them. Germline lookup yields CDR1 SGHRS and CDR2 YFSETQ. The CDR3 is made up of 18 amino acids. CDR3 DNA sequence: TGCGCCAGCAGCTTGGCCCTTGGGGGCGGCAGAGACACCGGGGAGCTGTTTTTT. Translation: CASSLALGGGRDTGELFF.